This T cell receptor (beta chain) is from a study of OX40 agonist ivuxolimab in advanced cancers. Overall study results and limits: Normalized expansion of T-cell clones was also low for some nonresponders.

About this clone itself: What it recognizes is unknown.

Only in-frame clones appear in the TCRdb table, and some are missing; sequencing was by immunoSEQ multiplex PCR. The sample lists some 70,000 clones, roughly four fifths seen once, with less than 3% in the top ten. V was trimmed by 5 bases and J by 5 bases, leaving 16 bases between them. The CDR3 covers 15 residues. Germline lookup yields CDR1 MNHNS and CDR2 SASEGT. This specimen consisted of CD4+ or CD8+ T cells sorted from blood, obtained in a trial of the OX40 agonist ivuxolimab. J is TRBJ1-5 and V is TRBV6-1; D might be TRBD1 (5 bases). The receptor was isolated from an adult with an advanced solid tumor such as melanoma, head and neck, liver or kidney cancer. The CDR3 sequence is CASSQWGVGDQPQHF. The CDR3 DNA follows: TGTGCCAGCAGTCAGTGGGGGGTTGGAGATCAGCCCCAGCATTTT.